This T cell receptor beta chain was obtained from a study of Graves' ophthalmopathy and Graves' hyperthyroidism. Study-wide points: Ophthalmopathy could be told apart from stable hyperthyroidism by a 13-signature model (approximately 91% sensitivity, roughly 80% specificity).

A note on this clonotype: The antigen is undetermined.

RNA transcripts served as template for amplifying TCR beta CDR3 sequences. A first-round RT-PCR used HTBI primers, followed by a second-round multiplex PCR. TCRdb re-analysed the multiplex PCR reads in MiXCR, keeping a single row per CDR3 protein. The table shows some 750,000 distinct CDR3 sequences, with roughly two fifths occurring only once. Germline V gives CDR1 LNHNV, CDR2 YYDKDF (reference sequence). This CDR3 contains 15 residues. V trimming: 0 bases; J trimming: 3 bases; junction bases outside the gene matches: 4. Sequencing input: peripheral blood. This TCR was sampled from an adult man with Graves' ophthalmopathy. The chain employs TRBV15 and TRBJ1-2, with TRBD1 matching over 7 bases. This chain's CDR3 is CATSRDGGGDYGYTF. The CDR3, as DNA: TGTGCCACCAGCAGAGATGGAGGGGGCGACTATGGCTACACCTTC.